This T cell receptor beta chain was observed in a study of beta chain features in type 1 diabetes. On the study more broadly: Analysis included 107,917,701 sorted cells drawn from all samples. Study-level findings and limits: Type 1 diabetes patients had moderately but significantly shorter TCRB CDR3s in all four CD4+ subsets. Whether HLA type influences TCRB rearrangement remained unresolved here.

After removal of 5 bases from V and 5 bases from J, the junction contained 11 bases not matched to a gene. The CDR3 contains 16 residues. Germline V gene data show CDR1 as MDHEN and CDR2 as SYDVKM. Since all of the isolated RNA was reverse transcribed, expressed TCRB transcripts were what got sequenced. Libraries were prepared by immunoSEQ multiplex PCR; TCRdb keeps only in-frame clonotypes and omits some of them. Among roughly 400,000 clones listed, about 10% were seen once. To note about this clone: The antigen is unknown.

The sequence came from a man younger than 40 with type 1 diabetes. Sequenced: central memory CD4+ T cells from blood. The V call is TRBV28, the J call TRBJ2-1; 8 bases line up with TRBD2. CDR3: CASSPNLGRGNNEQFF. CDR3 bases: TGTGCCAGCAGTCCCAATCTCGGGAGGGGAAACAATGAGCAGTTCTTC.